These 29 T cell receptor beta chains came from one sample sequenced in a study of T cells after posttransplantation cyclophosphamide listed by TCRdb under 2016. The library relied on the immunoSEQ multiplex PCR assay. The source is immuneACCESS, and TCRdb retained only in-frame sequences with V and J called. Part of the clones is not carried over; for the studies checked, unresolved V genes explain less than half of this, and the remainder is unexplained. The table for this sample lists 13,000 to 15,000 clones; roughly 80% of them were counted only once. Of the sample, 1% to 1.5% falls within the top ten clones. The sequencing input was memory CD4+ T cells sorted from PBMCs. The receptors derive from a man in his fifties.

CDR3: CASRWTGENTEAFF. In DNA form, the CDR3 reads TGCGCCAGCAGGTGGACAGGAGAGAACACTGAAGCTTTCTTT. The rearrangement joins TRBV5-1 to TRBJ1-1; 7 bases map to TRBD1. The trim removed 5 bases at V and 1 base at J, leaving 5 bases unmatched. The CDR3 has 14 amino acids. Germline V CDR1 and CDR2: SGHRS, YFSETQ.

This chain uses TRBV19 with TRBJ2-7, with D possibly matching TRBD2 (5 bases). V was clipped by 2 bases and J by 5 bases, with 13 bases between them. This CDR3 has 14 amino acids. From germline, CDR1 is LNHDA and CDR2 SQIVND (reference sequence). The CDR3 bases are TGTGCCAGTAGTATACGGGGTATCGCGGACGAGCAGTACTTC. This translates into CASSIRGIADEQYF. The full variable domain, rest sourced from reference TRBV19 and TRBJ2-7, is DGGITQSPKYLFRKEGQNVTLSCEQNLNHDAMYWYRQDPGQGLRLIYYSQIVNDFQKGDIAEGYSVSREKKESFPLTVTSAQKNPTAFYLCASSIRGIADEQYFGPGTRLTVT.

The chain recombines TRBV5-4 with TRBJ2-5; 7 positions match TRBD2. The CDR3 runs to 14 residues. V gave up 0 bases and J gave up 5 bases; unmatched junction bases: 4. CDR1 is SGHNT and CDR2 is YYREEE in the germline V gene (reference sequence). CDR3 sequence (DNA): TGTGCCAGCAGCTTGGTCACTAGCGTTGAGACCCAGTACTTC. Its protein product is CASSLVTSVETQYF.

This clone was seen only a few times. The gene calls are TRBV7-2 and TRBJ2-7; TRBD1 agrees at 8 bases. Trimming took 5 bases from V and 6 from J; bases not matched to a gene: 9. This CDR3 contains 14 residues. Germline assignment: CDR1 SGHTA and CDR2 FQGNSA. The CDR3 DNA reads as TGTGCCAGCAGCGTAGACAGGGGTGGTTCCGAGCAGTACTTC. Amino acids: CASSVDRGGSEQYF.

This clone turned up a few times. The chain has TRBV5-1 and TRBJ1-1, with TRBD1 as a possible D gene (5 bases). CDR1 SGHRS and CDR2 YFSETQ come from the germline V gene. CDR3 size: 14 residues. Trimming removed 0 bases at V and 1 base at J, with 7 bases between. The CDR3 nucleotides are TGCGCCAGCAGCTTGGAGGGGAAGAACACTGAAGCTTTCTTT. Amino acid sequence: CASSLEGKNTEAFF. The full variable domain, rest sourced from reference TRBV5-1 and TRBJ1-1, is KAGVTQTPRYLIKTRGQQVTLSCSPISGHRSVSWYQQTPGQGLQFLFEYFSETQRNKGNFPGRFSGRQFSNSRSEMNVSTLELGDSALYLCASSLEGKNTEAFFGQGTRLTVV.

The CDR3 region has the DNA TGTGCCATCAGTGTGGGGGGTAACACTGAAGCTTTCTTT. The encoded protein is CAISVGGNTEAFF. The V gene is TRBV10-3, the J gene TRBJ1-1; TRBD1 is a possible D gene (5 bases). V lost 4 bases to trimming and J lost 2 bases, with 8 bases between them. CDR1 is ENHRY and CDR2 is SYGVKD in the germline V gene. The CDR3 is 13 amino acids.

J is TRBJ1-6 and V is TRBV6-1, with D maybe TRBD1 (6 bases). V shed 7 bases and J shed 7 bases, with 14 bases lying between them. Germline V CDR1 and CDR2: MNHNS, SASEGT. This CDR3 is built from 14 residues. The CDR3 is CASNNRDWNSPLHF. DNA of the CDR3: TGTGCCAGCAATAACAGGGATTGGAATTCACCCCTCCACTTT.

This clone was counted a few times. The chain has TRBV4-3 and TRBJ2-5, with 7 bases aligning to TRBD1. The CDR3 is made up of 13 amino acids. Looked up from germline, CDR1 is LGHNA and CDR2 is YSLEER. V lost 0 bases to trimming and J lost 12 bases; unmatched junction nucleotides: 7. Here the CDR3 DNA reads TGCGCCAGCAGCCAAGAGAGGGACAGACCTAAGTACTTC. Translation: CASSQERDRPKYF.

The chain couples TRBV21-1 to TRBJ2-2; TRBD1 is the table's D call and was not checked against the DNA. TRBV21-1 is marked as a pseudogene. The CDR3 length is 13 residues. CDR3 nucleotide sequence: TGTGCCCCGCCCAGGGGGGACACCGGGGAGCTGTTTTTT. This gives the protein CAPPRGDTGELFF.

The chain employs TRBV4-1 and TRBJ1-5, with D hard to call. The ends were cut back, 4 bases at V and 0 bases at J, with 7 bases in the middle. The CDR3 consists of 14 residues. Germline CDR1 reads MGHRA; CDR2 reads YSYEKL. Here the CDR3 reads CASSPTYSNQPQHF. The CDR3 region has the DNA TGCGCCAGCAGCCCAACCTATAGCAATCAGCCCCAGCATTTT.

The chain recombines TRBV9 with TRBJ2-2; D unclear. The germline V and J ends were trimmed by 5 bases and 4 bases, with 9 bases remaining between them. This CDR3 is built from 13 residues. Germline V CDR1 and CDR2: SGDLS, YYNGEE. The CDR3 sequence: CASRTSSTGELFF. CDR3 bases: TGTGCCAGCAGGACAAGTTCCACCGGGGAGCTGTTTTTT.

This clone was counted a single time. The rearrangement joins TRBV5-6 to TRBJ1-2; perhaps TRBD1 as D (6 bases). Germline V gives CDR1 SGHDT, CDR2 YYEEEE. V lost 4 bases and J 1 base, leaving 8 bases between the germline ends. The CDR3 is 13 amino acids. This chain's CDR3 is CASSRQVNYGYTF. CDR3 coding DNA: TGTGCCAGCAGCCGACAGGTTAACTATGGCTACACCTTC. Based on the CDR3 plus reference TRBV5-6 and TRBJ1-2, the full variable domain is DAGVTQSPTHLIKTRGQQVTLRCSPKSGHDTVSWYQQALGQGPQFIFQYYEEEERQRGNFPDRFSGHQFPNYSSELNVNALLLGDSALYLCASSRQVNYGYTFGSGTRLTVV.

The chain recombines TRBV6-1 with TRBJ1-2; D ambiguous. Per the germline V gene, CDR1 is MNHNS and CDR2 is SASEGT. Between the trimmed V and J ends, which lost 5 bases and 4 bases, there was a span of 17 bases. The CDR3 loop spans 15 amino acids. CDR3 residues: CASSPLLTPLYGYTF. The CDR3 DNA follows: TGTGCCAGCAGTCCTTTACTGACACCTCTCTATGGCTACACCTTC.

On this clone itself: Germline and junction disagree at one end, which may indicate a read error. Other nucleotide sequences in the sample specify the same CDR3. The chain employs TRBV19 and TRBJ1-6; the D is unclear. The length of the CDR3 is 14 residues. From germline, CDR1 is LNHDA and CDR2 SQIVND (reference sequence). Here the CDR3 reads CASAGSSYNSPLHF. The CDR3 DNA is TGTGCCAGTGCGGGGAGCTCCTATAATTCCCCCCTCCACTTT.

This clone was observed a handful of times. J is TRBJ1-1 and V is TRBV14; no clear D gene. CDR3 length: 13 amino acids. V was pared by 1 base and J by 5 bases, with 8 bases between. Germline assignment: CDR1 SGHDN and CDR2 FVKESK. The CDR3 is CASSQGRGTEAFF. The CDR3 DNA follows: TGTGCCAGCAGCCAAGGAAGAGGAACTGAAGCTTTCTTT.

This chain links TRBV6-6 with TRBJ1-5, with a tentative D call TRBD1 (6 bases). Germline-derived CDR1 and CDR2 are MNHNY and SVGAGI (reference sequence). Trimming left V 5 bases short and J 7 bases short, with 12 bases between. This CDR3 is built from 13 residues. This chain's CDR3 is CASSTGLGQPQHF. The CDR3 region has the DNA TGTGCCAGCAGTACAGGGTTGGGGCAGCCCCAGCATTTT.

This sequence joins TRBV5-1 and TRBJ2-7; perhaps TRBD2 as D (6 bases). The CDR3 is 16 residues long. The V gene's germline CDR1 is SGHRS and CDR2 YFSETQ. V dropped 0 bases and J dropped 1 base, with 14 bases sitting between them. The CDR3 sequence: CASSLEGWAGSYEQYF. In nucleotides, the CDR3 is TGCGCCAGCAGCTTGGAGGGGTGGGCGGGGTCCTACGAGCAGTACTTC.

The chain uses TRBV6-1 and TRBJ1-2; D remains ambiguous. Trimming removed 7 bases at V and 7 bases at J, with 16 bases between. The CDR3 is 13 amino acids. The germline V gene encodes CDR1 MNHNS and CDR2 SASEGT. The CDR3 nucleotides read TGTGCCAGCACATTACTAAGGTCCGGTGGCTACACCTTC. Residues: CASTLLRSGGYTF.

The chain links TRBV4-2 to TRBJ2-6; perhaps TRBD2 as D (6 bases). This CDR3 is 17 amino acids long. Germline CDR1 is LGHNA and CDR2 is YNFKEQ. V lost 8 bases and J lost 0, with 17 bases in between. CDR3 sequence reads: CASQTIRGGSGANVLTF. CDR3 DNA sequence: TGTGCCAGCCAAACAATCCGGGGAGGCTCTGGGGCCAACGTCCTGACTTTC.

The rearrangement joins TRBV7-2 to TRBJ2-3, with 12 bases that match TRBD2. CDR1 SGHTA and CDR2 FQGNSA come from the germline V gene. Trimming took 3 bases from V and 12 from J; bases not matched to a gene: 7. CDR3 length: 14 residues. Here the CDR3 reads CASSLVTSGGTQYF. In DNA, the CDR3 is TGTGCCAGCAGCTTGGTCACTAGCGGGGGGACCCAGTATTTT.

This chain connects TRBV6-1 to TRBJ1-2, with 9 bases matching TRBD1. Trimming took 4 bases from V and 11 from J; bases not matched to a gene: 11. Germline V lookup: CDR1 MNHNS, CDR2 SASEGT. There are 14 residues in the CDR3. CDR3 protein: CASSAPGQGVWYTF. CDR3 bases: TGTGCCAGCAGTGCCCCGGGACAGGGTGTTTGGTACACCTTC.

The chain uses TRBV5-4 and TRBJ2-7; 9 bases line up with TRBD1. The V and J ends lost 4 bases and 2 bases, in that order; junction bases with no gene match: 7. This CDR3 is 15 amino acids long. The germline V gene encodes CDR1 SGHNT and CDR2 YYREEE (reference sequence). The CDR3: CASSTGQGNAYEQYF. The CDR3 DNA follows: TGTGCCAGCAGCACAGGACAGGGGAATGCCTACGAGCAGTACTTC.

The CDR3 here is CASSLRYSYNEQFF. CDR3 sequence (DNA): TGTGCCAGCAGCTTACGTTACTCCTACAATGAGCAGTTCTTC. The chain links TRBV7-9 to TRBJ2-1; the D is unclear. The CDR3 consists of 14 residues. Germline values: CDR1 SEHNR, CDR2 FQNEAQ (reference sequence). Trimming removed 2 bases at V and 0 bases at J, with 5 bases between.

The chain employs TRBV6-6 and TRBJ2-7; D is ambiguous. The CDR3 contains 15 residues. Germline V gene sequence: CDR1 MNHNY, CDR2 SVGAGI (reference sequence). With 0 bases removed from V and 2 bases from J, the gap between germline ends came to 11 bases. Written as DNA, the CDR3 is TGTGCCAGCAGTTACTCTGGAACGGGTCCCTACGAGCAGTACTTC. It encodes CASSYSGTGPYEQYF.

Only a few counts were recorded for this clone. The CDR3 is CASSPPFRVGNEQFF. The CDR3 nucleotides read TGTGCCAGCAGCCCCCCTTTCAGGGTAGGCAATGAGCAGTTCTTC. The J gene is TRBJ2-1, the V gene TRBV7-9; D perhaps matches TRBD1 (5 bases). The V and J ends lost 5 bases and 6 bases respectively, with 17 bases between them. The CDR3 has 15 residues. CDR1 SEHNR and CDR2 FQNEAQ come from the germline V gene (reference sequence).

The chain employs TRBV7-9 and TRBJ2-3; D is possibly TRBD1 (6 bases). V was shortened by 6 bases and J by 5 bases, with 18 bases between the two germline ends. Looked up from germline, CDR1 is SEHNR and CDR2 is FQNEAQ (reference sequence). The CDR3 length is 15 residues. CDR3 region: CASSFPKGEGDTQYF. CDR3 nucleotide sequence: TGTGCCAGCAGTTTTCCAAAGGGGGAAGGAGATACGCAGTATTTT.

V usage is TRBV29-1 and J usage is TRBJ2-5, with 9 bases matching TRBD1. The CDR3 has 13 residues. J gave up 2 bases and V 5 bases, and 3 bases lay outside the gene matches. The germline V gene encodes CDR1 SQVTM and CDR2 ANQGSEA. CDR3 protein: CSVSDRGQETQYF. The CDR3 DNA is TGCAGCGTTTCGGACAGGGGACAAGAGACCCAGTACTTC.

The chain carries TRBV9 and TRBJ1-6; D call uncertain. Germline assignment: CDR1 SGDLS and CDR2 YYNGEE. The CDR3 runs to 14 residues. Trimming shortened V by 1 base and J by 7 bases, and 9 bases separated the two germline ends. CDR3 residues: CASSVKSRNSPLHF. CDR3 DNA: TGTGCCAGCAGCGTAAAAAGCCGGAATTCACCCCTCCACTTT.

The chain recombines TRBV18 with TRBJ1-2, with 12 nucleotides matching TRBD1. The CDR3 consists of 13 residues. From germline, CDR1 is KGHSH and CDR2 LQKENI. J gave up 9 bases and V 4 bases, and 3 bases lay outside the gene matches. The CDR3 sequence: CASSQGQGARYTF. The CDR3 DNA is TGTGCCAGCTCACAGGGACAGGGGGCACGCTACACCTTC.